A single sample gave rise to the 11 T cell receptor beta chains below, sequenced in a study of immune reconstitution after stem cell transplant in scleroderma. Each CDR3 protein is one row after TCRdb ran MiXCR on the RT-PCR reads. This sample has a few thousand distinct CDR3 sequences; 6.5% to 10% occur once, and the top ten carry over 9%. The biological material was taken before or after autologous hematopoietic stem cell transplantation (not recorded which). The receptors shown here come from a male donor with systemic sclerosis.

This clonotype turned up a few times. The genes are TRBV5-1 and TRBJ1-6, with 7 bases aligning to TRBD1. The junction had 3 bases not matched to a gene; V was cut back by 0 bases and J by 6 bases. CDR3 length: 15 amino acids. Germline lookup yields CDR1 SGHRS and CDR2 YFSETQ. The CDR3 DNA follows: TGCGCCAGCAGCTTGGGACAGGGTGCTAATTCACCCCTCCACTTT. Its protein product is CASSLGQGANSPLHF.

Written as DNA, the CDR3 is TGTGCCAGTAGTATAGATCAACAGAGCAATCAGCCCCAGCATTTT. This codes for CASSIDQQSNQPQHF. V and J are TRBV19 and TRBJ1-5; unclear D gene. Germline values: CDR1 LNHDA, CDR2 SQIVND (reference sequence). The CDR3 has 15 residues. The germline V and J ends were trimmed by 0 bases and 1 base, with 7 bases remaining between them.

This clonotype was counted between two and nine times. V usage is TRBV20-1 and J usage is TRBJ1-3, with D possibly being TRBD1 (5 bases). Per germline, CDR1 DFQATT and CDR2 SNEGSKA (reference sequence). This CDR3 is 13 amino acids long. Trimming shortened V by 1 base and J by 4 bases, and 8 bases separated the two germline ends. DNA of the CDR3: TGCAGTGCTAGAGGTGGGGGAGGAAACACCATATATTTT. Translation: CSARGGGGNTIYF.

Relative to its sample, this clonotype is medium-sized. V usage is TRBV5-5 and J usage is TRBJ2-2, with D possibly being TRBD1 (5 bases). The CDR3 has 13 residues. Germline V gene data show CDR1 as SGHKS and CDR2 as YYEKEE (reference sequence). V was clipped by 4 bases and J by 3 bases, with 7 bases between them. CDR3 protein: CASSLGDTGELFF. DNA of the CDR3: TGTGCCAGCAGCCTAGGGGACACCGGGGAGCTGTTTTTT.

This clonotype is termed medium-sized. The chain recombines TRBV20-1 with TRBJ1-2; D not resolved. V lost 4 bases and J 4 bases, leaving 7 bases between the germline ends. This CDR3 region has 11 residues. From germline, CDR1 is DFQATT and CDR2 SNEGSKA (reference sequence). CDR3 sequence: CSATDGYGYTF. In DNA form, the CDR3 reads TGCAGTGCTACGGACGGCTATGGCTACACCTTC.

This clonotype was observed a handful of times. The V and J genes are TRBV20-1 and TRBJ2-5, with D possibly matching TRBD1 (5 bases). The germline V and J ends were trimmed by 3 bases and 6 bases, with 17 bases remaining between them. Germline assignment: CDR1 DFQATT and CDR2 SNEGSKA (reference sequence). The CDR3 spans 14 residues. CDR3 DNA sequence: TGCAGTGCTAGCTCAACAGGTCCCGGTCAGACCCAGTACTTC. Encoded protein: CSASSTGPGQTQYF.

In its sample, this clonotype is medium-sized (0.01 to 0.1%). J is TRBJ1-3 and V is TRBV12-3 or TRBV12-4; D ambiguous. The V gene lost 3 bases and the J gene lost 2 bases, with 8 bases spanning the gap. The CDR3 runs 14 residues. CDR3 protein: CASSFWGTGNTIYF. The CDR3 DNA sequence: TGTGCCAGCAGTTTTTGGGGTACTGGAAACACCATATATTTT.

This chain joins TRBV29-1 and TRBJ1-2; D gene ambiguous. The germline V gene encodes CDR1 SQVTM and CDR2 ANQGSEA. The CDR3 runs 15 residues. V shed 4 bases and J shed 5 bases, with 20 bases lying between them. The DNA of the CDR3 is TGCAGCGTTGGATGGGCAGGACCGTCTGGGTATGGCTACACCTTC. This encodes CSVGWAGPSGYGYTF.

This clonotype is medium-sized within its sample. The chain links TRBV25-1 to TRBJ1-6; D is undetermined. This CDR3 is 13 amino acids long. Trimming took off 2 bases at V and 9 bases at J, with 8 bases between the two ends. Germline V gene lookup returns CDR1 MGHDK and CDR2 SYGVNS. CDR3 sequence: CASSEGGSSPLHF. DNA for the CDR3: TGTGCCAGCAGTGAAGGCGGGAGTTCACCCCTCCACTTT.

This chain links TRBV10-3 with TRBJ2-7, with TRBD1 identical over 7 bases. CDR3 length: 14 residues. Germline V gene lookup returns CDR1 ENHRY and CDR2 SYGVKD. Germline trimming cut 8 bases from V and 9 bases from J; bases unmatched to any gene: 16. The CDR3 reads CAISGRGKNVGQYF. CDR3 DNA: TGTGCCATCTCAGGCAGGGGGAAAAATGTAGGGCAGTACTTC.

This clonotype is deemed medium-sized. The chain carries TRBV29-1 and TRBJ2-7; maybe TRBD2 (5 bases). The CDR3 covers 13 residues. V lost 4 bases, J lost 3 bases, and 13 bases lay in between. Germline lookup yields CDR1 SQVTM and CDR2 ANQGSEA. In nucleotides, the CDR3 is TGCAGCGTTGTCTCCGGGGAAAACTACGAGCAGTACTTC. It translates to CSVVSGENYEQYF.